A selection of T cell receptor beta chains follows, all from one sample in a study of control samples from healthy donors and cancer patients. Assay used: immunoSEQ multiplex PCR; TCRdb lists only in-frame clones, some missing. This table holds around 200,000 clones, roughly 91% found once. The material sequenced was blood. These receptors originate from a man aged 18 to 30 in good health. Each CDR3 is given with its conserved first and last residue. The order of the fields is V gene, D gene, J gene, clone size, CDR3 DNA, CDR3 protein. D genes are given only for firm matches. Rows give clone size only sometimes, using once, few, many, or a class for an expanded clone.

TRBV9	TRBD2	TRBJ2-7	NA	TGTGCCAGCAGTACTAGCGGGGTTAGCTACGAGCAGTACTTC	CASSTSGVSYEQYF
TRBV2	NA	TRBJ2-1	NA	TGTGCCAGCAGCTTCCAGGGAGGTAAAGATGAGCAGTTCTTC	CASSFQGGKDEQFF
TRBV12-3/TRBV12-4	TRBD1	TRBJ2-7	NA	TGTGCCAGCATTTTACAGGGGGCCCACGAGCAGTACTTC	CASILQGAHEQYF
TRBV6-5	NA	TRBJ1-2	NA	TGTGCCAGCAAAGAGACGTATGGCTACACCTTC	CASKETYGYTF
TRBV27	TRBD1	TRBJ1-6	NA	TGTGCCAGCAGCCGACAGGGAATAAATTCACCCCTCCACTTT	CASSRQGINSPLHF
TRBV3-1/TRBV3-2	NA	TRBJ1-2	NA	TGTGCCAGCAGCCTAGGAGGAGAAAGAGGTGGCTACACCTTC	CASSLGGERGGYTF
TRBV12-3/TRBV12-4	NA	TRBJ1-5	NA	TGTGCCAGCAGATCGGGGGGGCTGCAATGGCGGCATTTT	CASRSGGLQWRHF
TRBV5-1	NA	TRBJ1-3	NA	TGCGCCAGCAGCTTTCAGGGGACTGGAAACACCATATATTTT	CASSFQGTGNTIYF
TRBV14	TRBD1	TRBJ2-4	NA	TGTGCCAGCAGCCTGACAGGGGGGTCCAAAAACATTCAGTACTTC	CASSLTGGSKNIQYF
TRBV18	NA	TRBJ1-4	NA	TGTGCCAGCTCACCAAGGGCAGGCACAACTAATGAAAAACTGTTTTTT	CASSPRAGTTNEKLFF
TRBV2	NA	TRBJ1-1	NA	TGTGCCAGCAGTAGTCAAATGGACACTGAAGCTTTCTTT	CASSSQMDTEAFF
TRBV30	NA	TRBJ1-4	few	TGTGCCTGGAGTGTAGGGGCAGGGGCTGAAAAACTGTTTTTT	CAWSVGAGAEKLFF
TRBV18	NA	TRBJ1-2	NA	TGTGCCAGCTCACTTTCATCCGGGCCCTATGGCTACACCTTC	CASSLSSGPYGYTF
TRBV6-4	TRBD1	TRBJ2-3	NA	TGTGCCAGCAGTGACTCAGACAGGGGAGGAGATACGCAGTATTTT	CASSDSDRGGDTQYF
TRBV18	NA	TRBJ1-3	NA	TGTGCCAGCTCACCAATCGCCGGAAGCTCTGGAAACACCATATATTTT	CASSPIAGSSGNTIYF
TRBV9	NA	TRBJ1-6	NA	TGTGCCAGCAGCGTAGGCAGGGATTCACCCCTCCACTTT	CASSVGRDSPLHF
TRBV18	TRBD1	TRBJ1-2	once	TGTGCCAGCTCACGTGGGACAGCCGGGGACTATGGCTACACCTTC	CASSRGTAGDYGYTF
TRBV18	NA	TRBJ2-1	once	TGTGCCAGCTCACCGGGACTGACGGCCTACAATGAGCAGTTCTTC	CASSPGLTAYNEQFF
TRBV9	NA	TRBJ2-1	NA	TGTGCCAGCAGCGTAGCCGGGGGAACCTACAATGAGCAGTTCTTC	CASSVAGGTYNEQFF
TRBV20-1	NA	TRBJ1-1	NA	TGCAGTGCTAGCCAGTCCTATGAAGCTTTCTTT	CSASQSYEAFF
TRBV5-5	NA	TRBJ1-1	NA	TGTGCCAGCAGCTTGGCGGTTGGGAACACTGAAGCTTTCTTT	CASSLAVGNTEAFF
TRBV18	TRBD1	TRBJ2-2	NA	TGTGCCAGCTCACCCCGGACAGGGGTGACCGGGGAGCTGTTTTTT	CASSPRTGVTGELFF
TRBV6-6	NA	TRBJ1-6	NA	TGTGCCAGCAGTTACTCGACCTCACCCCTCCACTTT	CASSYSTSPLHF
TRBV2	TRBD1	TRBJ2-5	NA	TGTGCCAGCAGCGGGACAGGGGGCCGACTGCAGACCCAGTACTTC	CASSGTGGRLQTQYF
TRBV20-1	TRBD1	TRBJ2-4	NA	TGCAGTGCTAGTAGGGCAGGGGGCGTAGCAGCCAAAAACATTCAGTACTTC	CSASRAGGVAAKNIQYF
TRBV24-1	NA	TRBJ2-7	once	TGTGCCACCAGTGATCCAGGCAGGTCCTACGAGCAGTACTTC	CATSDPGRSYEQYF
TRBV5-1	NA	TRBJ1-4	once	TGCGCCAGCAGCCTACAGGAAAGGGGTGAAAAACTGTTTTTT	CASSLQERGEKLFF
TRBV7-8	NA	TRBJ1-1	NA	TGTGCCAGCAGCTTATGGTATCGGAACACTGAAGCTTTCTTT	CASSLWYRNTEAFF
TRBV6-2/TRBV6-3	NA	TRBJ2-7	NA	TGTGCCAGCAGTTATGCGATCTATAGGGGATCCTACGAGCAGTACTTC	CASSYAIYRGSYEQYF
TRBV6-6	TRBD1	TRBJ1-2	NA	TGTGCCACCCAGGGGGACGACTATGGCTACACCTTC	CATQGDDYGYTF
TRBV4-1	NA	TRBJ2-7	NA	TGCGCCAGCAGCCAATCCCCCGAGGCCCGGGGGTCCTACGAGCAGTACTTC	CASSQSPEARGSYEQYF
TRBV5-8	NA	TRBJ2-7	NA	TGTGCCAGCAGCTTTTGGGGCGCTGGCTCCTACGAGCAGTACTTC	CASSFWGAGSYEQYF
TRBV30	NA	TRBJ1-2	NA	TGTGCCTGGAGAGGTGGCAACTATGGCTACACCTTC	CAWRGGNYGYTF
TRBV6-5	NA	TRBJ2-5	NA	TGTGCCAGCAGCCATCCACAAGAGACCCAGTACTTC	CASSHPQETQYF
TRBV9	NA	TRBJ2-3	NA	TGTGCCAGCAGCGTAGTTGTGGGATCTGGTGGCACAGATACGCAGTATTTT	CASSVVVGSGGTDTQYF
TRBV27	TRBD1	TRBJ1-6	NA	TGTGCCAGCAGGGAGGGACAGGGAAAATCACCCCTCCACTTT	CASREGQGKSPLHF
TRBV5-5	NA	TRBJ1-1	NA	TGTGCCAGCAGCTTGACCCCCCAGAACACTGAAGCTTTCTTT	CASSLTPQNTEAFF
TRBV24-1	TRBD1	TRBJ2-2	NA	TGTGCCACCAGTGAGGGACAGGGGCCTATCACCGGGGAGCTGTTTTTT	CATSEGQGPITGELFF
TRBV7-6	NA	TRBJ1-6	NA	TGTGCCAGCAGCTTAGGCGGACGGTGGCTTAATTCACCCCTCCACTTT	CASSLGGRWLNSPLHF
TRBV5-1	NA	TRBJ2-1	NA	TGCGCCAGCAGCCCTAGTGTGGGGGGGCAAGATGAGCAGTTCTTC	CASSPSVGGQDEQFF
TRBV6-5	TRBD2	TRBJ2-3	NA	TGTGCCAGCAGCAGCATCAACGGGGGGACAGATACGCAGTATTTT	CASSSINGGTDTQYF
TRBV24-1	NA	TRBJ2-6	once	TGTGCCACCAGTAGCACAGCCTCTGGGGCCAACGTCCTGACTTTC	CATSSTASGANVLTF
TRBV12-5	TRBD1	TRBJ1-4	NA	TGTGCTAGTGGCCCCGGGACAGGGGGCGTGAAGGGAAAACTGTTTTTT	CASGPGTGGVKGKLFF
TRBV4-2	TRBD1	TRBJ1-2	NA	TGTGCCAGCAGCCAAGAATCGGGGAGTGGATGGCAGGGGGGTGGCTACACCTTC	CASSQESGSGWQGGGYTF
TRBV10-2	NA	TRBJ2-7	once	TGCGCCAGCAGTGAACGCGACACGGGCGAGCAGTACTTC	CASSERDTGEQYF